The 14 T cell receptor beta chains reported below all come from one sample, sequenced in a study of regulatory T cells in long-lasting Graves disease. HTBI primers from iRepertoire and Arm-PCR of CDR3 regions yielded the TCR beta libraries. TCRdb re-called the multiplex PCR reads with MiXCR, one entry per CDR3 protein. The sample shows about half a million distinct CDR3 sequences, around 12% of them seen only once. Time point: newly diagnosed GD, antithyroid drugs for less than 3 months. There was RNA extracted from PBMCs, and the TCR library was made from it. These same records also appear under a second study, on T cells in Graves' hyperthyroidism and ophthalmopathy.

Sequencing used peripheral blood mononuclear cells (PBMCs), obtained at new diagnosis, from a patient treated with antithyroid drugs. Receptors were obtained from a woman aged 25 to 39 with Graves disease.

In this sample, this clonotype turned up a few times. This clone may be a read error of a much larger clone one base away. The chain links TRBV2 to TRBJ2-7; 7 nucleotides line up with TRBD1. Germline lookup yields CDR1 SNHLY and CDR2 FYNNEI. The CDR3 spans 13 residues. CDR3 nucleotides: TGTGCCGGCAGTGGGGGACAGTACTACGAGCAGTACTTC. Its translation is CAGSGGQYYEQYF.

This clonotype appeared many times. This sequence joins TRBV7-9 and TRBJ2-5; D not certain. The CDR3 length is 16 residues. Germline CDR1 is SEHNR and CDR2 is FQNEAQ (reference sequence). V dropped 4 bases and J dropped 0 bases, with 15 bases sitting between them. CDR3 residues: CASSSVGSSYQETQYF. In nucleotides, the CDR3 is TGTGCCAGCAGCTCCGTGGGTAGCTCTTACCAAGAGACCCAGTACTTC.

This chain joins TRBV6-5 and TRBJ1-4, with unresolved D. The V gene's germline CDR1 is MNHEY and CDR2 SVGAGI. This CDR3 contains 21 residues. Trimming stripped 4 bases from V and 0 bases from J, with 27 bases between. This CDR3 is CASSWRVGWTQDGATNEKLFF. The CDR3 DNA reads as TGTGCCAGCAGTTGGCGAGTTGGCTGGACCCAGGACGGCGCAACTAATGAAAAACTGTTTTTT.

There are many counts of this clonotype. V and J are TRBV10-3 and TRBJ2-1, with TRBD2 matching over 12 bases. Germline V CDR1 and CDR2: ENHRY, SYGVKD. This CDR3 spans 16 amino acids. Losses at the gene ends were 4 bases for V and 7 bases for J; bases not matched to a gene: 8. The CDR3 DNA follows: TGTGCCATCAGTGGGCTAGCGGGAGGGTCTTTGAATGAGCAGTTCTTC. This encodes CAISGLAGGSLNEQFF.

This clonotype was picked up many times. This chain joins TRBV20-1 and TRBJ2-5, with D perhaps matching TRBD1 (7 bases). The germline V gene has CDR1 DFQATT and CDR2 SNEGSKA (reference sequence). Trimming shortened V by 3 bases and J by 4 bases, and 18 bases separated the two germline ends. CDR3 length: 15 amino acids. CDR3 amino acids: CSARFGGGGGETQYF. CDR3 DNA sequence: TGCAGTGCTAGGTTCGGCGGAGGGGGCGGAGAGACCCAGTACTTC.

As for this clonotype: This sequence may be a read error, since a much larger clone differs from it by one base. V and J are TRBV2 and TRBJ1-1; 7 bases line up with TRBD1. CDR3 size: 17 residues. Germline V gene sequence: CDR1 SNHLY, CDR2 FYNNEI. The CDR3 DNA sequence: TGTGCCAGCGGTGAGGTGACAGGGCGTTCATGGAACACTGAAGCTTTCTTT. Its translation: CASGEVTGRSWNTEAFF.

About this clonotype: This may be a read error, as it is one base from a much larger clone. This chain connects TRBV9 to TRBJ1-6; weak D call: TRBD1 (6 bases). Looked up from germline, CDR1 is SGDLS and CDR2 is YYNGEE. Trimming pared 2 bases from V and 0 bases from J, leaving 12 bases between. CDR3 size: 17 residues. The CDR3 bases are TGTGCCAGCAGCGTGGGGCCCAGGGGCTCCTATAATTCACCCCTCCACTTT. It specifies CASSVGPRGSYNSPLHF.

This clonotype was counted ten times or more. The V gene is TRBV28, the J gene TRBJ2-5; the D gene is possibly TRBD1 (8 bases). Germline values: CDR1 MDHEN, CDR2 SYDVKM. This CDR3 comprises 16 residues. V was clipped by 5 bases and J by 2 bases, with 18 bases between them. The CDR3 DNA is TGTGCCAGCAGTCCTTGGACAGGGAGGGAGCAAGAGACCCAGTACTTC. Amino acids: CASSPWTGREQETQYF.

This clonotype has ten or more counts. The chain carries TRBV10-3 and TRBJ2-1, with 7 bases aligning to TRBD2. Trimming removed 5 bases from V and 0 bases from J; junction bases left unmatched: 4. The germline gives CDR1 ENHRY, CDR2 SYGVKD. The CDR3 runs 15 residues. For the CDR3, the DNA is TGTGCCATCAGTTCTAGCGGTAGCTCCTACAATGAGCAGTTCTTC. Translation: CAISSSGSSYNEQFF.

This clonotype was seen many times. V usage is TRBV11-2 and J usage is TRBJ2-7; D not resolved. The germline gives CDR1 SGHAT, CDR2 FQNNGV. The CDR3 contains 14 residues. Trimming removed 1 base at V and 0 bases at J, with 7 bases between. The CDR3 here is CASSLAEFSYEQYF. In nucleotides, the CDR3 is TGTGCCAGCAGCTTAGCAGAGTTCTCCTACGAGCAGTACTTC.

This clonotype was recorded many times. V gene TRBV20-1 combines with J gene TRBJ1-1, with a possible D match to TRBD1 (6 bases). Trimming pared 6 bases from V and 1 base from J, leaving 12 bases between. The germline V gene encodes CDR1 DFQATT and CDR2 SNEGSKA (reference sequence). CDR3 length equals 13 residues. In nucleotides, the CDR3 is TGCAGTGCCGCGACAGGTCAGAACACTGAAGCTTTCTTT. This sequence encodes CSAATGQNTEAFF.

The DNA of the CDR3 is TGTGCCAGCAGGGGGGTTAGCGGGAGATACGAGCAGTACTTC. Residues: CASRGVSGRYEQYF. The chain carries TRBV2 and TRBJ2-7, with TRBD2 matching over 9 bases. Germline CDR1 and CDR2: SNHLY and FYNNEI. J was trimmed by 4 bases and V by 6 bases; bases with no gene match: 7. CDR3 length: 14 residues.

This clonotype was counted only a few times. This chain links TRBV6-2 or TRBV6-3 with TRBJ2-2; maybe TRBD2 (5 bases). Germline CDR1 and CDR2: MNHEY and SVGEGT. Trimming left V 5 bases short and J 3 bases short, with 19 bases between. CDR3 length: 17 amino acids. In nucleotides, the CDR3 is TGTGCCAGCAGTCCCCTCCTACTAGACGGGGACACCGGGGAGCTGTTTTTT. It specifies CASSPLLLDGDTGELFF.

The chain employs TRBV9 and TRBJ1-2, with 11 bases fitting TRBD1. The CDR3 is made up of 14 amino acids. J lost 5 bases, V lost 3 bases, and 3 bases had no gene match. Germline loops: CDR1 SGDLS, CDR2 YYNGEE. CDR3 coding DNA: TGTGCCAGCAGCGATGGGACAGGGGGATATGGCTACACCTTC. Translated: CASSDGTGGYGYTF.